This T cell receptor beta chain was identified in a study of human T cells and chemical hapten exposure (TCRdb year 2021). Concerning the study at large: For sensitization, 2% DPC in acetone was applied to a roughly 2 cm by roughly 2 cm area of upper inner arm skin. Blood samples were taken from patients before sensitization (week 0) and then at 2, 6 and about 24 weeks after DPC sensitization. For TCR sequencing, blood came from approximately 29 alopecia patients at anywhere from one to four time points (pre-sensitization, 2, 6 and 24 weeks). In alopecia patients, the study followed how the peripheral blood TCR repertoire changed in vivo over primary and secondary sensitization to diphenylcyclopropenone (DPC), a hapten. Weekly therapeutic DPC doses were additionally applied to the scalp of patients throughout the roughly 24-week study period. Libraries were pooled for sequencing, and per-sample TCR yields varied mainly because of small differences in library volumes within the pool. Alopecia areata with under or over 50% scalp involvement, alopecia totalis and alopecia universalis were represented in the patient cohort, which was mostly female. Patch testing was done on the upper back using Finn chambers containing 0.01% DPC, and results were scored after 6 days according to International Contact Dermatitis Research Group standards. Study-wide findings and limitations: Expanded TCRs formed significantly more large CDR3 similarity clusters than pre-sensitization or healthy control sets, consistent with antigen-driven responses. DPC sensitization did not change the number of TCRs with a frequency above 1 in 1000, and there was no evidence of changes in global repertoire structure. The number of PT1 expanded TCRs positively correlated with patch test score, significant at thresholds 8, 16 and 32 but not 4. After repeated subsampling, the strength of the expansion versus patch-test correlation and the threshold at which it became significant changed. Because all patients had alopecia, a presumed autoimmune disease, the immune response of the patients might differ from that of healthy individuals.

This specimen's time point label, per the study, means: pre-sensitization, week 0. The meaning of the sample's treatment or condition label: therapeutic diphenylcyclopropenone sensitization with weekly scalp DPC. At each patch-test visit, blood was drawn before the patch test was applied. To be eligible, patients had to be aged 18 to 70, diagnosed with alopecia and judged suitable for DPC therapy, while pregnant patients were excluded. Total RNA was extracted from unfractionated whole blood collected in Tempus Blood RNA tubes. Library generation was performed with RACE. This sample was sequenced with a NextSeq 500. During library preparation, unique molecular identifiers were attached to individual cDNA molecules so that TCRs could be counted in a quantitative, reproducible way. Both TCR alpha and TCR beta chains were sequenced from each blood RNA sample. The original pipeline was this. The median number of TCRs per sample was approximately 98,000, ranging from about 23,224 to 750,000. The Decombinator software suite was used to annotate the V, J and CDR3 of the TCR reads. Every sample was subsampled to the same number of TCRs (28,000) for the PS versus PT1 abundance plots. TCRs were defined as expanded if absent before sensitization and observed at least eight times at the 2-week time point. TCRdb reworked the public reads: Q25 trimming with fastp, MiXCR clone assembly, productive beta chains retained. Each CDR3 protein appears once, grouped with its most common genes and DNA. These V and J calls originate from TCRdb's pipeline instead of the authors' own analysis. The sample data list 350,000 to 450,000 distinct CDR3 sequences, and about 5.1% of these were observed just once. Of the sample, 2.6% falls within the top ten clones.

On this clonotype: Its antigen specificity is not known. Per-nucleotide qualities are absent, and no much larger clonotype sits a single base away.

Trimming costs V 1 base and J 2 bases, and their ends lie 12 bases apart. The CDR3 spans 16 residues, from the cysteine through the phenylalanine. Only CDR3 DNA is held: 48 bases, read in frame from base 1. The germline V gene gives CDR1 as SGHVS and CDR2 as FNYEAQ. This sequence was found in a woman between 50 and 59 years old with alopecia areata. Some clones in this sample may be carry-over from other donors' samples. The sequenced sample was whole blood, obtained in connection with sensitization to the hapten diphenylcyclopropenone (DPC). The chain joins TRBV7-6 to TRBJ1-3, with the D segment identity uncertain. The nucleotide sequence reads TGTGCCAGCAGCTTAGGACAACATCCCACTGGAAACACCATATATTTT. Translation gives CASSLGQHPTGNTIYF.